These 14 T cell receptor beta chains originate from one sample sequenced in a study of blood T cell repertoires in COVID-19. The data were produced by immunoSEQ multiplex PCR, yet TCRdb's version contains in-frame clones alone and is incomplete. Of about 94,000 clones in the sample, under 90% were seen once. Sequenced: peripheral blood. The origin of the receptors is a human donor in a cohort sampled during active COVID-19.

The V and J genes are TRBV5-6 and TRBJ2-7, with 11 nucleotides matching TRBD2. V was clipped by 0 bases and J by 7 bases; unmatched bases: 6. This CDR3 has 15 residues. Germline V gene data show CDR1 as SGHDT and CDR2 as YYEEEE. CDR3 amino acids: CASSLVAGGTGEQYF. The CDR3 DNA sequence: TGTGCCAGCAGCTTGGTAGCGGGAGGGACGGGTGAGCAGTACTTC.

V usage is TRBV21-1 and J usage is TRBJ2-1; the table's D gene call, TRBD2, was not cross checked with the DNA. TRBV21-1 is tagged as a pseudogene. The CDR3 contains 20 residues. The CDR3 DNA reads as TGTGCCAGCAGCAAAGAGGCCGCACTAGCGGCTGGCCGGGAGCGCAATGAGCAGTTCTTC. This sequence encodes CASSKEAALAAGRERNEQFF.

This chain uses TRBV4-1 with TRBJ2-3; no definite D call. The V end lost 6 bases, the J end lost 6 bases, and 7 bases lay between the germline ends. This CDR3 comprises 11 residues. CDR1 MGHRA and CDR2 YSYEKL come from the germline V gene. This chain's CDR3 is CASSTRDTQYF. CDR3 nucleotide sequence: TGCGCCAGCAGTACGAGGGATACGCAGTATTTT.

The chain links TRBV2 to TRBJ2-7; 9 bases align to TRBD1. Unmatched junction bases numbered 7, after V lost 7 bases and J lost 0 bases. The CDR3 totals 15 residues. CDR1 and CDR2 (germline): SNHLY, FYNNEI. CDR3 in DNA: TGTGCCAGCAATGCGGACAGGGGCTACTCCTACGAGCAGTACTTC. It codes for CASNADRGYSYEQYF.

The V call is TRBV6-5, the J call TRBJ2-7; 7 nucleotides align to TRBD1. The junction had 10 bases not matched to a gene; V was cut back by 5 bases and J by 3 bases. From germline, CDR1 is MNHEY and CDR2 SVGAGI. The CDR3 is 15 residues long. The CDR3 is CASSTLQGPGYEQYF. Written as DNA, the CDR3 is TGTGCCAGCAGTACCCTACAGGGGCCCGGCTACGAGCAGTACTTC.

This rearrangement joins TRBV29-1 to TRBJ2-1; D possibly corresponds to TRBD1 (5 bases). CDR1 and CDR2 from the germline V gene are SQVTM and ANQGSEA. The V and J ends lost 6 bases and 1 base respectively, with 16 bases between them. The CDR3 has 15 residues. The CDR3 sequence: CSVAQGSGSYNEQFF. CDR3 in DNA: TGCAGCGTCGCGCAGGGTAGTGGGTCCTACAATGAGCAGTTCTTC.

The chain couples TRBV6-5 to TRBJ1-1, with D perhaps TRBD1 (5 bases). This CDR3 is built from 14 residues. CDR1 and CDR2 from the germline V gene are MNHEY and SVGAGI. V gave up 6 bases and J gave up 1 base, with 12 bases separating them. CDR3 region: CASSTGSWNTEAFF. CDR3 coding DNA: TGTGCCAGCAGCACAGGTTCATGGAACACTGAAGCTTTCTTT.

The chain has TRBV5-1 and TRBJ2-1, with D perhaps TRBD2 (5 bases). In germline, CDR1 is SGHRS, CDR2 YFSETQ. Trimming took 4 bases from V and 2 from J, leaving 19 bases between them. The CDR3 loop spans 17 amino acids. The CDR3 sequence: CASSPRMRGSAYNEQFF. The CDR3 DNA follows: TGCGCCAGCAGCCCCCGCATGCGCGGGTCGGCCTACAATGAGCAGTTCTTC.

This chain uses TRBV6-5 with TRBJ2-7; D not certain. The CDR3 has 12 residues. V lost 5 bases to trimming and J lost 4 bases, with 9 bases between them. In germline, CDR1 is MNHEY, CDR2 SVGAGI. CDR3 in DNA: TGTGCCAGCAGTACCCAGACTTACGAGCAGTACTTC. This codes for CASSTQTYEQYF.

The chain links TRBV7-2 to TRBJ1-1; the D is unclear. The germline V gene has CDR1 SGHTA and CDR2 FQGNSA. The V end was cut by 0 bases, the J end by 3 bases, with 8 bases between. This CDR3 is built from 14 residues. CDR3 protein: CASSLASQHTEAFF. The DNA of the CDR3 is TGTGCCAGCAGCTTAGCTAGCCAGCACACTGAAGCTTTCTTT.

Comment on this clone: The identical CDR3 is also encoded by other nucleotide sequences in the sample. This sequence joins TRBV5-1 and TRBJ1-4; maybe TRBD1 (5 bases). The germline V gene encodes CDR1 SGHRS and CDR2 YFSETQ. This CDR3 is 14 amino acids long. V lost 4 bases and J lost 0, with 7 bases in between. The CDR3 is CASSPTATNEKLFF. CDR3 coding DNA: TGCGCCAGCAGCCCGACAGCAACTAATGAAAAACTGTTTTTT.

The genes are TRBV12-3 or TRBV12-4 and TRBJ2-5; D remains ambiguous. The CDR3 extends over 13 amino acids. Trimming left V 3 bases short and J 6 bases short, with 11 bases between. CDR3 nucleotides: TGTGCCAGCAGTTTGCACAGTTCAAAGACCCAGTACTTC. This encodes CASSLHSSKTQYF.

The chain recombines TRBV7-2 with TRBJ1-3; 7 nucleotides agree with TRBD1. The CDR3 is 15 residues long. V shed 5 bases and J 5 bases; nucleotides not matched to a gene: 9. Germline V lookup: CDR1 SGHTA, CDR2 FQGNSA. The CDR3, as DNA: TGTGCCAGCAGCCCCGGGCAGGGGGTCAGAAACACCATATATTTT. Translating gives CASSPGQGVRNTIYF.

The J gene is TRBJ1-2, the V gene TRBV27; a weak D match, TRBD1 (5 bases). V dropped 3 bases and J dropped 4 bases, with 12 bases sitting between them. Germline CDR1 and CDR2: MNHEY and SMNVEV (reference sequence). The CDR3 totals 14 residues. The CDR3 DNA follows: TGTGCCAGCAGTTTTCAGGGCCCCAGCTATGGCTACACCTTC. It codes for CASSFQGPSYGYTF.